A single TCR beta chain is shown here with its context. Antigen specificity is unknown. This record belongs to a study of shared clonotypes between healthy human individuals. Once extracted for a subset, genomic DNA was divided evenly among several immunoSEQ plates. The method was immunoSEQ multiplex PCR; TCRdb's version includes in-frame clones alone and lacks a portion of them. The sample has some 1 million clones, about 77% seen once; the top ten hold approximately 1.5%. Broader study findings: Depth was large, yet rarefaction showed that sorted-subset sequencing was incomplete.

Germline loops: CDR1 SEHNR, CDR2 FQNEAQ (reference sequence). The length of the CDR3 is 14 residues. V lost 5 bases and J 1 base, leaving 11 bases between the germline ends. The rearrangement joins TRBV7-9 to TRBJ1-1; D remains ambiguous. The receptor was derived from a man between 18 and 29 years old in good health. The sequenced sample was memory CD4+ T cells sorted from blood. Subset given: CD45RA-negative fraction. CDR3 sequence: CASSPGSENTEAFF. In nucleotides, the CDR3 is TGTGCCAGCAGCCCCGGGTCGGAGAACACTGAAGCTTTCTTT.